This entry concerns a single TCR beta chain. The assay was immunoSEQ multiplex PCR, and TCRdb's table has in-frame clones only and misses some. The table has 32,000 or so clones, over 90% seen once. The entry originates in a study of T cell changes during pregnancy in multiple sclerosis. The CDR3 totals 17 residues. Trimming removed 1 base at V and 5 bases at J, with 18 bases between. Germline CDR1 LNHDA, CDR2 SQIVND (reference sequence). This sequence originates from a female donor with multiple sclerosis, enrolled in a pregnancy study. The chain combines TRBV19 with TRBJ2-1; the D gene is possibly TRBD2 (7 bases). The sample consisted of CD4+ T cells from peripheral blood mononuclear cells, taken in the second trimester of pregnancy. CDR3 sequence: CASSIVTSARQDNEQFF. CDR3 nucleotides: TGTGCCAGTAGTATAGTAACTAGCGCCCGACAGGACAATGAGCAGTTCTTC.